This is a list of T cell receptor beta chains from one sample in a study of cytotoxic CD8 clonotypes in ibrutinib-treated CLL. Sequencing used immunoSEQ multiplex PCR; TCRdb keeps in-frame clones, though not all of them. The sample contains over 130,000 clones, approximately 80% of which appear only once. Sequenced here: PBMCs, sampled after 36 months of ibrutinib treatment. These receptors were taken from a human donor with chronic lymphocytic leukemia. CDR3s include the opening cysteine and the closing phenylalanine or tryptophan. A D gene is named only where the DNA matches it firmly. Not all rows give a size; the values are once, few, many and, for expanded clones, a class.

d_gene: -; abundance: -; j_gene: TRBJ1-1; v_gene: TRBV4-2; CDR3nt: TGTGCCAGCAGCCAGGCCCACACTGAAGCTTTCTTT; CDR3aa: CASSQAHTEAFF
d_gene: TRBD1; abundance: -; j_gene: TRBJ2-7; v_gene: TRBV9; CDR3nt: TGTGCCGGCAGCGCCGGGACAGGGGGCTACGAGCAGTACTTC; CDR3aa: CAGSAGTGGYEQYF
d_gene: -; abundance: -; j_gene: TRBJ1-4; v_gene: TRBV18; CDR3nt: TGTGCCAGCTCATTTCAACAGGTGTCCTATGAAAAACTGTTTTTT; CDR3aa: CASSFQQVSYEKLFF
d_gene: -; abundance: -; j_gene: TRBJ2-3; v_gene: TRBV2; CDR3nt: TGTGCCATCCCCGGACAGCCGCGATCCACAGATACGCAGTATTTT; CDR3aa: CAIPGQPRSTDTQYF
d_gene: -; abundance: many; j_gene: TRBJ2-1; v_gene: TRBV5-1; CDR3nt: TGCGCCAGCACCCCCCGCCTTGGGGGCTCCTACAATGAGCAGTTCTTC; CDR3aa: CASTPRLGGSYNEQFF
d_gene: TRBD2; abundance: once; j_gene: TRBJ2-7; v_gene: TRBV7-2; CDR3nt: TGTGCCAGCAGCTCCAAGAGCGGGGGAACCTACGAGCAGTACTTC; CDR3aa: CASSSKSGGTYEQYF
d_gene: -; abundance: -; j_gene: TRBJ2-5; v_gene: TRBV11-2; CDR3nt: TGTGCCAGCAGCTTAGCGGGCGGAAAAGAGACCCAGTACTTC; CDR3aa: CASSLAGGKETQYF
d_gene: -; abundance: -; j_gene: TRBJ1-3; v_gene: TRBV6-1; CDR3nt: TGTGCCAGCAGTGAAAACAGGGCCTCTGGAAACACCATATATTTT; CDR3aa: CASSENRASGNTIYF
d_gene: TRBD1; abundance: -; j_gene: TRBJ1-1; v_gene: TRBV30; CDR3nt: TGTGCCTGGGCCCGACAGGGGAACGGTGAAGCTTTCTTT; CDR3aa: CAWARQGNGEAFF
d_gene: TRBD1; abundance: few; j_gene: TRBJ1-2; v_gene: TRBV10-3; CDR3nt: TGTGCCACCACAGGGGCTGGTGGCTACACCTTC; CDR3aa: CATTGAGGYTF
d_gene: -; abundance: -; j_gene: TRBJ1-2; v_gene: TRBV4-1; CDR3nt: TGCGCCAGCAGCCAAGATTCGGTTAACTATGGCTACACCTTC; CDR3aa: CASSQDSVNYGYTF
d_gene: TRBD2; abundance: -; j_gene: TRBJ2-5; v_gene: TRBV6-5; CDR3nt: TGTGCCAGCAGTTACCGGGGGGGACAAGAGACCCAGTACTTC; CDR3aa: CASSYRGGQETQYF
d_gene: -; abundance: -; j_gene: TRBJ2-5; v_gene: TRBV6-5; CDR3nt: TGTGCCAGCAGTACGGAAGAGACCCAGTACTTC; CDR3aa: CASSTEETQYF
d_gene: -; abundance: -; j_gene: TRBJ1-2; v_gene: TRBV10-3; CDR3nt: TGTGCCATCAGTCCAGACGAGGGCTATGGCTACACCTTC; CDR3aa: CAISPDEGYGYTF
d_gene: -; abundance: -; j_gene: TRBJ1-4; v_gene: TRBV18; CDR3nt: TGTGCCAGCTCACCCCTGGAGGCAACTAATGAAAAACTGTTTTTT; CDR3aa: CASSPLEATNEKLFF
d_gene: -; abundance: -; j_gene: TRBJ1-1; v_gene: TRBV18; CDR3nt: TGTGCCAGCTCTCAACAGTATGAAGCTTTCTTT; CDR3aa: CASSQQYEAFF
d_gene: -; abundance: -; j_gene: TRBJ2-6; v_gene: TRBV18; CDR3nt: TGTGCCAGCTCACCAGTGAGCGGTTTCCTCTCTGGGGCCAACGTCCTGACTTTC; CDR3aa: CASSPVSGFLSGANVLTF
d_gene: TRBD2; abundance: -; j_gene: TRBJ2-1; v_gene: TRBV18; CDR3nt: TGTGCCAGCTCACCGGGACTAGCGGGGGGCCAATACTACAATGAGCAGTTCTTC; CDR3aa: CASSPGLAGGQYYNEQFF
d_gene: -; abundance: -; j_gene: TRBJ2-5; v_gene: TRBV7-9; CDR3nt: TGTGCCAGCACCAAACTAGAGACCCAGTACTTC; CDR3aa: CASTKLETQYF
d_gene: -; abundance: -; j_gene: TRBJ1-6; v_gene: TRBV28; CDR3nt: TGTGCCAGCAGCACAGGAAATTCACCCCTCCACTTT; CDR3aa: CASSTGNSPLHF
d_gene: TRBD2; abundance: -; j_gene: TRBJ2-1; v_gene: TRBV7-9; CDR3nt: TGTGCCAGCAGCTTAGTGCTAGCGGGAGTTGATGAGCAGTTCTTC; CDR3aa: CASSLVLAGVDEQFF
d_gene: -; abundance: -; j_gene: TRBJ1-5; v_gene: TRBV6-4; CDR3nt: TGTGCCAGCAGTAACTTAGGGGGCAATCAGCCCCAGCATTTT; CDR3aa: CASSNLGGNQPQHF
d_gene: -; abundance: -; j_gene: TRBJ2-7; v_gene: TRBV11-3; CDR3nt: TGTGCCAGCAGCTTAGGTAGCGGACCCTACGAGCAGTACTTC; CDR3aa: CASSLGSGPYEQYF
d_gene: TRBD2; abundance: -; j_gene: TRBJ2-3; v_gene: TRBV5-4; CDR3nt: TGTGCCAGCAGCCCGGGGACTAGCGTCACCTCCGATACGCAGTATTTT; CDR3aa: CASSPGTSVTSDTQYF
d_gene: -; abundance: -; j_gene: TRBJ1-5; v_gene: TRBV19; CDR3nt: TGTGCCAGTTGGACTGGGGGCAATCAGCCCCAGCATTTT; CDR3aa: CASWTGGNQPQHF
d_gene: TRBD2; abundance: -; j_gene: TRBJ2-2; v_gene: TRBV10-3; CDR3nt: TGTGCCATCAGTGACCCAGGACTAGACGGCACCGGGGAGCTGTTTTTT; CDR3aa: CAISDPGLDGTGELFF
d_gene: -; abundance: -; j_gene: TRBJ1-2; v_gene: TRBV5-6; CDR3nt: TGTGCCAGCAGGACGGACACGATCTATGGCTACACCTTC; CDR3aa: CASRTDTIYGYTF
d_gene: TRBD1; abundance: -; j_gene: TRBJ1-6; v_gene: TRBV6-5; CDR3nt: TGTGCCAGCAGTTACCGGGACAGACTAGGGTCACCCCTCCACTTT; CDR3aa: CASSYRDRLGSPLHF
d_gene: -; abundance: -; j_gene: TRBJ1-5; v_gene: TRBV6-5; CDR3nt: TGTGCCAGCAGTTACTCGCCAGGCCAAAGGCCCCAGCATTTT; CDR3aa: CASSYSPGQRPQHF
d_gene: -; abundance: -; j_gene: TRBJ2-7; v_gene: TRBV6-6; CDR3nt: TGTGCCAGCAGTTACTCGAGGGGGAACCACGAGCAGTACTTC; CDR3aa: CASSYSRGNHEQYF
d_gene: -; abundance: -; j_gene: TRBJ2-7; v_gene: TRBV18; CDR3nt: TGTGCCAGCTCACCTCAGGAGTCCTACGAGCAGTACTTC; CDR3aa: CASSPQESYEQYF
d_gene: -; abundance: -; j_gene: TRBJ2-1; v_gene: TRBV29-1; CDR3nt: TGCAGCGTCGAGTCCTACAATGAGCAGTTCTTC; CDR3aa: CSVESYNEQFF
d_gene: TRBD2; abundance: once; j_gene: TRBJ2-7; v_gene: TRBV5-1; CDR3nt: TGCGCCAGCAGCGAAAGCGGGAGGGCCGAGTACGAGCAGTACTTC; CDR3aa: CASSESGRAEYEQYF
d_gene: -; abundance: -; j_gene: TRBJ2-3; v_gene: TRBV5-4; CDR3nt: TGTGCCAGCAACGCCTGGCGGGGCAGCACAGATACGCAGTATTTT; CDR3aa: CASNAWRGSTDTQYF
d_gene: -; abundance: once; j_gene: TRBJ2-3; v_gene: TRBV5-1; CDR3nt: TGCGCCAGCAGCTGGGAGAGGTCCGGGATCTTAATGAATACGCAGTATTTT; CDR3aa: CASSWERSGILMNTQYF